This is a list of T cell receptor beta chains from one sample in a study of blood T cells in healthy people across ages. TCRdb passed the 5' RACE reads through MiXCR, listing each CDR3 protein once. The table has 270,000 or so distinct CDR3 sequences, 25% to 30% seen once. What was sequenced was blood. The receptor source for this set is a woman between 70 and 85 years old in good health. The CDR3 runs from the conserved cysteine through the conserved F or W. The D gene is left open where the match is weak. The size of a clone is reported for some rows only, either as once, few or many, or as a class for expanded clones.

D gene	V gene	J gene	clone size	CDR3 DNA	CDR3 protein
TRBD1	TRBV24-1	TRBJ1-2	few	TGTGCCACCAGTGATACCTTCGGGACAGGACCCTTAGGGTATGGCTACACCTTC	CATSDTFGTGPLGYGYTF
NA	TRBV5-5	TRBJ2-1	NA	TGTGCCAGCAGCTTCGGAAGGGGCGCAGTCGATGAGCAGTTCTTC	CASSFGRGAVDEQFF
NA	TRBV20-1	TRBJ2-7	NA	TGCAGTGCTAGAGATGTAGCGGATTACGAGCAGTACTTC	CSARDVADYEQYF
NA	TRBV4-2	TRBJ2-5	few	TGTGCCAGCAGCCAAGTTCTTGACAGACAAGAGACCCAGTACTTC	CASSQVLDRQETQYF
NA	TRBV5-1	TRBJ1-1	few	TGCGCCAGCCGACTACAGGGAGGCACTGAAGCTTTCTTT	CASRLQGGTEAFF
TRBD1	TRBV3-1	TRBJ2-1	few	TGTGCCAGCAGCGCCCGGGACAGGGGTGTGAATGAGCAGTTCTTC	CASSARDRGVNEQFF
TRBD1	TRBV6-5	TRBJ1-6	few	TGTGCCAGCACCCGGACAGGGGCCAATTCACCCCTCCACTTT	CASTRTGANSPLHF
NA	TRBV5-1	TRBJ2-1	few	TGCGCCAGCAGTGGGCAGGGTATCAATGAGCAGTTCTTC	CASSGQGINEQFF
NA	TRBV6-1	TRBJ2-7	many	TGTGCCAGCAGTGAAGCTCCTTGGACAGCCTCCGAGCAGTACTTC	CASSEAPWTASEQYF
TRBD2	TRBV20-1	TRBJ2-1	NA	TGCAGTGCAACCTGGGGGGGACTAGCGTCCAATGAGCAGTTCTTC	CSATWGGLASNEQFF
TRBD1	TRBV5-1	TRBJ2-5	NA	TGCGCCAGCAGCATAGGACAGGGTTTCGGGGAGACCCAGTACTTC	CASSIGQGFGETQYF
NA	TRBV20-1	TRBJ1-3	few	TGCAGTGCTCGGGACGCCGGCTCTGGAAACACCATATATTTT	CSARDAGSGNTIYF
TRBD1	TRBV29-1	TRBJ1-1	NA	TGCAGCGTCTCCCCGACAGGGAGGGAAGCTTTCTTT	CSVSPTGREAFF
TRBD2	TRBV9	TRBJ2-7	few	TGTGCCAGCGCCCAAGCGGGAGTGGGCGAGCAGTACTTC	CASAQAGVGEQYF
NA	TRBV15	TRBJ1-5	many	TGTGCCACCAGCAGAGACACCGGGGGCGGCAATCAGCCCCAGCATTTT	CATSRDTGGGNQPQHF
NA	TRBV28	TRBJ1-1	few	TGTGCCAGCGGCCTGGGGGGGAAGGGCGTAGCTTTCTTT	CASGLGGKGVAFF
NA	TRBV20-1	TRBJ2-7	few	TGCAGTGCAAGGGAGGGACAGAAGAGCGAGCAGTACTTC	CSAREGQKSEQYF
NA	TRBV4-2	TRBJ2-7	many	TGTGCCAGCAGCCAACCACAGGACTCCTACGAGCAGTACTTC	CASSQPQDSYEQYF
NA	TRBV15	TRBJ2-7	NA	TGTGCCACCAGCAGAGAGGGACAAACCTACGAGCAGTACTTC	CATSREGQTYEQYF
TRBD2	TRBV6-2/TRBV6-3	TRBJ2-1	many	TGTGCCAGCAGTTACCCCGGGGACTATAAGTACTTC	CASSYPGDYKYF
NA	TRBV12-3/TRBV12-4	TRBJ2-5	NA	TGTGCCAGCAGTTTCGATGAGACCCGGTACTTC	CASSFDETRYF
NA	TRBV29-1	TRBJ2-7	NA	TGCAGCGTTGAGTTAGACTACGAGCAGTACTTC	CSVELDYEQYF
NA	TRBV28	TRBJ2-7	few	TGTGCCAGCAGTTTGCTGGGGACGGTTCGGAACGAGCAGTACTTC	CASSLLGTVRNEQYF
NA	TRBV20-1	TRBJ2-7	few	TGCAGTGCGGGGACTCCGGGCTTATACGAGCAGTACTTC	CSAGTPGLYEQYF
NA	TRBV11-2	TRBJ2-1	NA	TGTGCCAGCAGCGTGGGGCGCGCTCGTTACAATGAGCAGTTCTTC	CASSVGRARYNEQFF
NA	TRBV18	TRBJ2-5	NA	TGTGCCAGCTCTCTCGACCACCAAGAGACCCAGTACTTC	CASSLDHQETQYF
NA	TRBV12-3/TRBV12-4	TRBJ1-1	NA	TGTGCCAGCAGTTCCCCTCAAGGTCTGAACACTGAAGCTTTCTTT	CASSSPQGLNTEAFF
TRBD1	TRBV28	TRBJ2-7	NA	TGTGCCAGCAGTTTGGGGCCTGGACCCGACAGGGTGAGTCCTTACGAGCAGTACTTC	CASSLGPGPDRVSPYEQYF
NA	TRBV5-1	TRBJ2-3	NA	TGCGCCAGCAGCACGGGACTTTCCACAGATACGCAGTATTTT	CASSTGLSTDTQYF
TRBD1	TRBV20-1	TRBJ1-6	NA	TGCAGTGCTAGAGATCTTCAGGGGGCGGGATACTCACCCCTCCACTTT	CSARDLQGAGYSPLHF
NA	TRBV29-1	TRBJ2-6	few	TGCAGCGCCGACTCTGGGGCCAACGTCCTGACTTTC	CSADSGANVLTF
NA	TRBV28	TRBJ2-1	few	TGTGCCAGCACCCCACTCCAGGGCCCCTACAATGAGCAGTTCTTC	CASTPLQGPYNEQFF
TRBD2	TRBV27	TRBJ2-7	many	TGTGCCAGCCATAGGGCGGGGGCCTACGAGCAGTACTTC	CASHRAGAYEQYF
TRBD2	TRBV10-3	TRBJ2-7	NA	TGTGCCATCAGTGAGTCGCGACTAGCGGGAGTGTACGAGCAGTACTTC	CAISESRLAGVYEQYF
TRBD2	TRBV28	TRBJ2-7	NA	TGTGCCAGCAGTTCTTTTGTAGCGGGAGTCTACGAGCAGTACTTC	CASSSFVAGVYEQYF
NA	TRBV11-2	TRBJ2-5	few	TGTGCCAGCAGCTTAGAGATGGGCCGGCGGGGAGAGACCCAGTACTTC	CASSLEMGRRGETQYF
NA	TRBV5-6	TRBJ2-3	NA	TGTGCCAGCAGCTTAAGGTCAGATACGCAGTATTTT	CASSLRSDTQYF
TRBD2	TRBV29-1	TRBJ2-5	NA	TGCAGCGTTATCGCCGGGACTAGTGAGAAGCAGTACTTC	CSVIAGTSEKQYF
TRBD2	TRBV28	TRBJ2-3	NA	TGTGCCAGCAGTTTCCTAGCGGCAGATACGCAGTATTTT	CASSFLAADTQYF
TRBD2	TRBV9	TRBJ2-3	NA	TGTGCCAGCAGCGTAAAAAGCGGGAGTCGAGATACGCAGTATTTT	CASSVKSGSRDTQYF
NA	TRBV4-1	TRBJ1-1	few	TGCGCCAGCAGCCAAAATGCGGTACTCGGCACTGAAGCTTTCTTT	CASSQNAVLGTEAFF
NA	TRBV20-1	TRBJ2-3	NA	TGCAGTGCGAAGGACCGGAGGGATGTCACAGATACGCAGTATTTT	CSAKDRRDVTDTQYF
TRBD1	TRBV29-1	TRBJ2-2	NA	TGCAGCGTTGCCAAGACAGGGGGCGTCACCGGGGAGCTGTTTTTT	CSVAKTGGVTGELFF
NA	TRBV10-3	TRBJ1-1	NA	TGTGCCATCAGTGGGGGGGGAGCGAACACTGAAGCTTTCTTT	CAISGGGANTEAFF
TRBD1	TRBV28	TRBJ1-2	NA	TGTGCCAGCAGTCAGGACAGGCTTAGGGGCTACACCTTC	CASSQDRLRGYTF
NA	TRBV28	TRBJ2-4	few	TGTGCCAGCAAAACAGAATCTTTGGCCAAAAACATTCAGTACTTC	CASKTESLAKNIQYF
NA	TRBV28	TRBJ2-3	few	TGTGCCAGCACTATGGGGGGGGCCCCAGGGTTCACAGATACGCAGTATTTT	CASTMGGAPGFTDTQYF
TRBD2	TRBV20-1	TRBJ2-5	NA	TGCAGTGCTAGAGGACCGGGACTAGCGGGGACCCGCTCGGAGACCCAGTACTTC	CSARGPGLAGTRSETQYF
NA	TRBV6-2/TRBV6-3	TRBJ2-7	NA	TGTGCCAGCAGCCCCCCCGGGGGAGTGCCCTACGAGCAGTACTTC	CASSPPGGVPYEQYF
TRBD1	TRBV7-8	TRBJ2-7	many	TGTGCCAGCAGCTTAACGACAGGACAGGGGGCGTCTCGTCAGTACTTC	CASSLTTGQGASRQYF
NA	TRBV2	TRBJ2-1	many	TGTGCCAGCTCCGCCGGGCCTGAGCAGTTCTTC	CASSAGPEQFF
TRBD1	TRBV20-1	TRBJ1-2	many	TGCAGTGCCCGCCCGTTTGGGGGGGACAGTTTAATCTATGGCTACACCTTC	CSARPFGGDSLIYGYTF